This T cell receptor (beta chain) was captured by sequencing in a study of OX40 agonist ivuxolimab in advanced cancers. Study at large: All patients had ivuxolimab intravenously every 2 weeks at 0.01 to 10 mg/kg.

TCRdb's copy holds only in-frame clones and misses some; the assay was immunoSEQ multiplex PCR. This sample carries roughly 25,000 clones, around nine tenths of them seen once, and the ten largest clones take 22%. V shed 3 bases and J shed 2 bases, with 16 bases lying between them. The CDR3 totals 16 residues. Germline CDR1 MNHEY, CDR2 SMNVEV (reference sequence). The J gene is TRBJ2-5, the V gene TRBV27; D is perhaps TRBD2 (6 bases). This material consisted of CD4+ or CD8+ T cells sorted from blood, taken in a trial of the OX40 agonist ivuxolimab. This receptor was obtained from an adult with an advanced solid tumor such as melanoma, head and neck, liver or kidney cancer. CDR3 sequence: CASSLVASGLQETQYF. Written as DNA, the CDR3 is TGTGCCAGCAGTTTGGTGGCCTCGGGACTTCAAGAGACCCAGTACTTC.